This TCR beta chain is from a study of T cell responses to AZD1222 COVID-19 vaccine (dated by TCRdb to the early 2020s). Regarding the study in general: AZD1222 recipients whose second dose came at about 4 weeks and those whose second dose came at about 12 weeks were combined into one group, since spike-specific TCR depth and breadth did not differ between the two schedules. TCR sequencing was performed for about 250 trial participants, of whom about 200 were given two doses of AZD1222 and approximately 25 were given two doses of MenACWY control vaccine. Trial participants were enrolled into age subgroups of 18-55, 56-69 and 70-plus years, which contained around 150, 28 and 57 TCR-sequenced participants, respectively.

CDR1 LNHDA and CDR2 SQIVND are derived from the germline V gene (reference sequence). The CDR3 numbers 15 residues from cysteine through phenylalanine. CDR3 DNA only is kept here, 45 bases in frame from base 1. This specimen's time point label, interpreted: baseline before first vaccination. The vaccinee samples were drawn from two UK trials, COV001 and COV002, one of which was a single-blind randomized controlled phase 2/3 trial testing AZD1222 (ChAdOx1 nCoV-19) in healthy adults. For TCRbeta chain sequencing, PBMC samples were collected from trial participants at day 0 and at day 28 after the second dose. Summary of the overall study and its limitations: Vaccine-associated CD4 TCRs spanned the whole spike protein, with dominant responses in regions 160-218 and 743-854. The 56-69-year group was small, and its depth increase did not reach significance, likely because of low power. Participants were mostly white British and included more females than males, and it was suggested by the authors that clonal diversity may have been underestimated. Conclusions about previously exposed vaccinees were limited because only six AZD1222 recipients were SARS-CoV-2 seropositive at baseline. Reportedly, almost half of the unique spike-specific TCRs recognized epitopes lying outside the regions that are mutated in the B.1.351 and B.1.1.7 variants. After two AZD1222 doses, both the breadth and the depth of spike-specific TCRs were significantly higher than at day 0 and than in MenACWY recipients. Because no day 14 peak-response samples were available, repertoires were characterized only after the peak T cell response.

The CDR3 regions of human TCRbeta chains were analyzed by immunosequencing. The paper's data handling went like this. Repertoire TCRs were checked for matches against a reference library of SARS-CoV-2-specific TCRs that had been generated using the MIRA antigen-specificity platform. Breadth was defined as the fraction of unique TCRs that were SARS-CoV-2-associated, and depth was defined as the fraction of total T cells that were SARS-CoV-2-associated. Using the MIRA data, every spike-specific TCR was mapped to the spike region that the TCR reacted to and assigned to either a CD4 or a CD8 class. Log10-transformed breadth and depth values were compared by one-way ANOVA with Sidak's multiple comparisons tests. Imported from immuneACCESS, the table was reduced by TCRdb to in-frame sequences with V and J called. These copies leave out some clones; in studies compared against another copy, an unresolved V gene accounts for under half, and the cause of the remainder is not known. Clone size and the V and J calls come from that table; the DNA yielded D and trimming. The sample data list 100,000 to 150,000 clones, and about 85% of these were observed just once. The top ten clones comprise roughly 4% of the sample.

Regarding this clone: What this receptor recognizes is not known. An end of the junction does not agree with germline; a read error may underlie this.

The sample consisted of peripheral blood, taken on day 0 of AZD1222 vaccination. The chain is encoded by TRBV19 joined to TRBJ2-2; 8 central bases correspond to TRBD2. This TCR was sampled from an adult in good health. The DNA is TGTGTCAGTAGTCCCGGGACTAGGAACACCGGGGAGCTGTTTTTT. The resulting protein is CVSSPGTRNTGELFF.